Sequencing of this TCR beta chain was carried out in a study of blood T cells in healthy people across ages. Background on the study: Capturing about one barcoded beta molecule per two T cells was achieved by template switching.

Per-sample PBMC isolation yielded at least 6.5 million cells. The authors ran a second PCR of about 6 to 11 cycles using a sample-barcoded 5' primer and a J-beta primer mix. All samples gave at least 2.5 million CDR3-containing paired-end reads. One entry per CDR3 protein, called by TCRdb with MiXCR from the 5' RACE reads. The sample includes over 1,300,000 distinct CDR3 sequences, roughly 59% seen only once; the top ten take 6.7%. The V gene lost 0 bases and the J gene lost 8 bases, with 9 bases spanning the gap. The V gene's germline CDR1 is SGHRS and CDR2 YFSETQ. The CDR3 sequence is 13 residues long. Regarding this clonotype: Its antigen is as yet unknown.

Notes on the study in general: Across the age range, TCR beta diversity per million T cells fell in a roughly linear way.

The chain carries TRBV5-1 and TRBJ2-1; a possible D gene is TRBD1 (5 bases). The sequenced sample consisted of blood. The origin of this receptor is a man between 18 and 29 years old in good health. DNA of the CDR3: TGCGCCAGCAGCTTGGGACAGAGACATGAGCAGTTCTTC. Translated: CASSLGQRHEQFF.